The next 5 T cell receptor beta chains were all read from a single sample in a study of T-cell memory formation after mild COVID-19. A single record per CDR3 protein comes from TCRdb applying MiXCR to the 5' RACE reads. The sample holds around 450,000 distinct CDR3 sequences, 20% to 25% seen once. Sequencing was done on a sample of PBMCs or a T cell subset sorted from them (not recorded which). These receptors were taken from an adult woman who had mild COVID-19 (a few samples of this study predate the infection). Cell type and time point are not known.

This chain joins TRBV24-1 and TRBJ1-1, with a weak D call TRBD1 (6 bases). Trimming cost V 1 base and J 2 bases, with 16 bases left between them. Germline CDR1 reads KGHDR; CDR2 reads SFDVKD. The CDR3 totals 17 residues. CDR3 loop: CATSDFGPSTGNTEAFF. The CDR3 DNA is TGTGCCACCAGTGATTTTGGTCCCTCGACAGGCAACACTGAAGCTTTCTTT.

The chain combines TRBV29-1 with TRBJ2-1, with 7 bases identical to TRBD2. V lost 6 bases and J lost 7; bases outside the gene matches: 6. Germline V CDR1 and CDR2: SQVTM, ANQGSEA. This CDR3 has 12 amino acids. The CDR3 nucleotides read TGCAGCGTCCAAGCGGGAACGAATGAGCAGTTCTTC. Its protein is CSVQAGTNEQFF.

Worth noting for this clonotype: Because the CDR3 is missing its conserved closing phenylalanine or tryptophan, this is likely a read error. The J gene is TRBJ2-3, the V gene TRBV12-3 or TRBV12-4; D is undetermined. V lost 5 bases and J 0 bases, leaving 3 bases between the germline ends. The CDR3 has 12 residues. This chain's CDR3 is CASSLSTDTQYI. The CDR3 DNA follows: TGTGCCAGCAGTCTGAGCACAGATACGCAGTATATT.

CDR3 protein: CATSRDRQGETQYF. The DNA of the CDR3 is TGTGCCACCAGCAGAGATCGACAGGGAGAGACCCAGTACTTC. The chain uses TRBV15 and TRBJ2-5; 7 positions agree with TRBD1. The CDR3 runs to 14 residues. Germline CDR1 LNHNV, CDR2 YYDKDF (reference sequence). Germline trimming cut 0 bases from V and 4 bases from J; bases unmatched to any gene: 2.

The rearrangement links TRBV20-1 to TRBJ2-3, with D unclear. V was pared by 5 bases and J by 2 bases, with 11 bases between. This CDR3 region has 13 residues. CDR1 is DFQATT, CDR2 SNEGSKA, per germline (reference sequence). DNA for the CDR3: TGCAGTGCTTTTTGGTTAATCACAGATACGCAGTATTTT. Residues: CSAFWLITDTQYF.